Below, 24 T cell receptor beta chains from the same sample are listed, as sequenced in a study of OX40 agonist ivuxolimab in advanced cancers. This table comes from immunoSEQ multiplex PCR, and its TCRdb copy is limited to in-frame clones, with some not included. The table shows about 80,000 clones, with 94% occurring only once. The sequencing used CD4+ or CD8+ T cells sorted from blood, collected in a trial of the OX40 agonist ivuxolimab. The receptors stem from an adult with an advanced solid tumor such as melanoma, head and neck, liver or kidney cancer.

The chain carries TRBV9 and TRBJ2-7; D remains unclear. Trimming took 3 bases from V and 4 from J, leaving 8 bases between them. This CDR3 is 12 amino acids long. The germline gives CDR1 SGDLS, CDR2 YYNGEE. This chain's CDR3 is CASSDLTYEQYF. The CDR3, as DNA: TGTGCCAGCAGCGATCTGACTTACGAGCAGTACTTC.

With regard to this clone: A read error may account for a junction end that differs from germline. The J gene is TRBJ2-1, the V gene TRBV7-7, with D uncertain. Germline V gene data show CDR1 as SSHAT and CDR2 as FNYEAQ (reference sequence). CDR3 length equals 13 residues. The CDR3 sequence is CASSHDGHNEQFF. For the CDR3, the DNA is TGTGCTAGCAGCCATGACGGACACAATGAGCAGTTCTTC. The variable domain in full, with the rest retrieved from reference TRBV7-7 and TRBJ2-1, is GAGVSQSPRYKVTKRGQDVTLRCDPISSHATLYWYQQALGQGPEFLTYFNYEAQPDKSGLPSDRFSAERPEGSISTLTIQRTEQRDSAMYRCASSHDGHNEQFFGPGTRLTVL.

This clone appeared a single time. The chain uses TRBV11-3 and TRBJ2-1; 8 positions match TRBD1. With 5 bases clipped from V and 3 bases from J, the junction kept 9 bases outside the gene matches. In germline, CDR1 is SGHNT, CDR2 YENEEA. This CDR3 contains 16 residues. CDR3 bases: TGTGCCAGCAGCCCGCGGACAGGGTCGCTCTACAATGAGCAGTTCTTC. Encoded protein: CASSPRTGSLYNEQFF.

The chain couples TRBV13 to TRBJ2-1; TRBD2 might be the D (5 bases). This CDR3 is built from 14 residues. Germline V CDR1 and CDR2: PRHDT, FYEKMQ (reference sequence). V was pared by 7 bases and J by 4 bases, with 14 bases between. CDR3 sequence: CASTLPGGYNEQFF. The CDR3 region has the DNA TGTGCCAGCACGCTACCCGGAGGTTACAATGAGCAGTTCTTC. Filled out from reference TRBV13 and TRBJ2-1, the complete variable domain reads AAGVIQSPRHLIKEKRETATLKCYPIPRHDTVYWYQQGPGQDPQFLISFYEKMQSDKGSIPDRFSAQQFSDYHSELNMSSLELGDSALYFCASTLPGGYNEQFFGPGTRLTVL.

The chain uses TRBV19 and TRBJ2-5; a possible D gene is TRBD2 (6 bases). The CDR3 is made up of 15 amino acids. Trimming removed 3 bases from V and 2 bases from J, with 13 bases in between. Germline loops: CDR1 LNHDA, CDR2 SQIVND (reference sequence). CDR3 nucleotide sequence: TGTGCCAGTAGTATTTGGGCTAGCGAACAAGAGACCCAGTACTTC. Translation gives CASSIWASEQETQYF.

The gene calls are TRBV7-8 and TRBJ2-5, with TRBD1 matching over 9 bases. Germline V lookup: CDR1 SGHVS, CDR2 FQNEAQ. The V segment lost 3 bases and the J segment 2 bases; nucleotides outside the gene matches: 4. This CDR3 is built from 15 residues. Here the CDR3 DNA reads TGTGCCAGCAGCTTGGGACAGGGCGTTCAAGAGACCCAGTACTTC. It translates to CASSLGQGVQETQYF.

This chain joins TRBV9 and TRBJ1-2; weak D call: TRBD1 (6 bases). The CDR3 has 12 residues. V shed 3 bases and J shed 8 bases, with 11 bases lying between them. Germline values: CDR1 SGDLS, CDR2 YYNGEE. The CDR3 coding sequence is TGTGCCAGCAGCGAGCTGACAGGCGGCTACACCTTC. Its translation is CASSELTGGYTF. Using reference TRBV9 and TRBJ1-2 for the parts outside the CDR3, the full variable domain is DSGVTQTPKHLITATGQRVTLRCSPRSGDLSVYWYQQSLDQGLQFLIQYYNGEERAKGNILERFSAQQFPDLHSELNLSSLELGDSALYFCASSELTGGYTFGSGTRLTVV.

The chain recombines TRBV5-6 with TRBJ2-4; 8 bases line up with TRBD1. The CDR3 sequence is 15 residues long. After removal of 4 bases from V and 5 bases from J, the junction contained 8 bases not matched to a gene. Germline V gives CDR1 SGHDT, CDR2 YYEEEE. CDR3 sequence (DNA): TGTGCCAGCAGCGCCGAAGGACAGGGTCAAAACATTCAGTACTTC. Protein sequence: CASSAEGQGQNIQYF.

The gene calls are TRBV27 and TRBJ2-6, with no clear D. This CDR3 contains 15 residues. Trimming pared 7 bases from V and 0 bases from J, leaving 10 bases between. Germline V CDR1 and CDR2: MNHEY, SMNVEV (reference sequence). As DNA, the CDR3 is TGTGCCAGCACCCTGGGTAGCTCTGGGGCCAACGTCCTGACTTTC. Translated: CASTLGSSGANVLTF. The complete variable domain, with remaining parts taken from reference TRBV27 and TRBJ2-6, reads EAQVTQNPRYLITVTGKKLTVTCSQNMNHEYMSWYRQDPGLGLRQIYYSMNVEVTDKGDVPEGYKVSRKEKRNFPLILESPSPNQTSLYFCASTLGSSGANVLTFGAGSRLTVL.

The rearrangement joins TRBV10-3 to TRBJ2-1; 8 nucleotides agree with TRBD2. After removal of 6 bases from V and 9 bases from J, the junction contained 7 bases not matched to a gene. Germline CDR1 and CDR2: ENHRY and SYGVKD. The CDR3 loop spans 13 amino acids. CDR3 in DNA: TGTGCCATCAGACGGGAGGGCGGGAGTGAGCAGTTCTTC. The encoded protein is CAIRREGGSEQFF.

This clone appeared a single time. The V call is TRBV4-1, the J call TRBJ2-7, with D perhaps matching TRBD1 or TRBD2 (5 bases each). This CDR3 region has 16 residues. Trimming removed 3 bases at V and 0 bases at J, with 15 bases between. The V gene's germline CDR1 is MGHRA and CDR2 YSYEKL. The CDR3 coding sequence is TGCGCCAGCAGCCAGGGGGACGACCGGAGCTCCTACGAGCAGTACTTC. This codes for CASSQGDDRSSYEQYF.

V gene TRBV5-1 combines with J gene TRBJ2-7, with unresolved D. Germline V gene data show CDR1 as SGHRS and CDR2 as YFSETQ. The length of the CDR3 is 14 residues. V lost 4 bases and J 0 bases, leaving 11 bases between the germline ends. The CDR3 here is CASSSHGVSYEQYF. CDR3 DNA: TGCGCCAGCAGCAGTCATGGGGTCTCCTACGAGCAGTACTTC.

The chain is built from TRBV7-9 and TRBJ2-7, with D uncertain. Trimming cost V 2 bases and J 5 bases, with 10 bases left between them. CDR1 SEHNR and CDR2 FQNEAQ come from the germline V gene (reference sequence). The CDR3 loop spans 13 amino acids. DNA for the CDR3: TGTGCCAGCAGCTTAATCTGGAACCACGAGCAGTACTTC. Translating gives CASSLIWNHEQYF.

This clone was seen just once. The genes are TRBV29-1 and TRBJ2-1; a weak D match, TRBD1 (6 bases). The CDR3 totals 14 residues. Per the germline V gene, CDR1 is SQVTM and CDR2 is ANQGSEA. The germline V and J ends were trimmed by 5 bases and 0 bases, with 11 bases remaining between them. The CDR3 is CSVLTGSSYNEQFF. The CDR3 nucleotides read TGCAGCGTTCTGACAGGTTCCTCCTACAATGAGCAGTTCTTC.

The chain recombines TRBV6-1 with TRBJ1-3; no reliable D call. The CDR3 consists of 13 residues. The V and J ends lost 8 bases and 0 bases respectively, with 8 bases between them. Germline V gene sequence: CDR1 MNHNS, CDR2 SASEGT. The CDR3: CASVLASGNTIYF. For the CDR3, the DNA is TGTGCCAGCGTGTTGGCCTCTGGAAACACCATATATTTT.

This chain connects TRBV4-3 to TRBJ2-7; 8 nucleotides line up with TRBD2. The V and J ends lost 1 base and 7 bases, in that order; junction bases with no gene match: 9. CDR3 length equals 15 residues. The germline V gene has CDR1 LGHNA and CDR2 YSLEER. Here the CDR3 reads CASSQGISGNGEQYF. CDR3 DNA sequence: TGCGCCAGCAGCCAAGGAATTAGCGGGAACGGAGAGCAGTACTTC.

The genes are TRBV12-1 and TRBJ2-5; the table's TRBD1 call for D was not verified on the DNA. TRBV12-1 is deemed a pseudogene. CDR3 size: 16 residues. Written as DNA, the CDR3 is TGTGCCAGCAGCTTTGCGCGGGACAGGGGACAAGAGACCCAGTACTTC. Its translation is CASSFARDRGQETQYF.

This sequence joins TRBV4-2 and TRBJ2-7, with 7 bases matching TRBD2. CDR3 length equals 16 residues. Germline V gene lookup returns CDR1 LGHNA and CDR2 YNFKEQ. Germline trimming cut 1 base from V and 3 bases from J; bases unmatched to any gene: 9. CDR3 loop: CASSQGSSGDIYEQYF. The DNA for the CDR3 is TGTGCCAGCAGCCAAGGTTCGAGCGGGGATATCTACGAGCAGTACTTC.

The chain recombines TRBV7-3 with TRBJ2-1; 7 nucleotides match TRBD2. With V trimmed by 2 bases and J by 2 bases, 3 bases remained unmatched. There are 15 residues in the CDR3. The germline CDR1 and CDR2 sequences are SGHTA and FQGTGA. Here the CDR3 DNA reads TGTGCCAGCAGCTTACTAGCGGACACCTACAATGAGCAGTTCTTC. It translates to CASSLLADTYNEQFF.

The CDR3 loop is CASSLPDRRLYSNQPQHF. The CDR3 nucleotides read TGCGCCAGCAGCTTACCGGACAGGAGACTTTATAGCAATCAGCCCCAGCATTTT. This chain connects TRBV5-1 to TRBJ1-5, with TRBD1 identical over 7 bases. The CDR3 loop spans 18 amino acids. CDR1 and CDR2 (germline): SGHRS, YFSETQ. V was clipped by 2 bases and J by 0 bases; unmatched bases: 11.

The chain is built from TRBV5-8 and TRBJ2-3; the match to TRBD1 covers 7 bases. The CDR3 is made up of 15 amino acids. Per the germline V gene, CDR1 is SGHTS and CDR2 is YDEGEE. V lost 3 bases to trimming and J lost 2 bases; unmatched junction nucleotides: 6. The CDR3 nucleotides read TGTGCCAGCAGCTCTGGACAGGCGTACACAGATACGCAGTATTTT. Encoded protein: CASSSGQAYTDTQYF.

This chain joins TRBV4-3 and TRBJ2-4; D is possibly TRBD1 (6 bases). The V and J ends lost 5 bases and 1 base respectively, with 12 bases between them. The length of the CDR3 is 15 residues. CDR1 and CDR2 from the germline V gene are LGHNA and YSLEER. The CDR3 DNA follows: TGCGCCAGCAGCGTGGGGGCGGGTGCCAAAAACATTCAGTACTTC. Protein product: CASSVGAGAKNIQYF.

This sequence joins TRBV7-9 and TRBJ1-6; unclear D gene. Trimming cost V 0 bases and J 7 bases, with 13 bases left between them. The CDR3 has 16 amino acids. Per the germline V gene, CDR1 is SEHNR and CDR2 is FQNEAQ (reference sequence). CDR3 nucleotide sequence: TGTGCCAGCAGCTTAGCAAGGGAAGAAGAGAATTCACCCCTCCACTTT. Translation: CASSLAREEENSPLHF.

V gene TRBV27 combines with J gene TRBJ2-7; 9 bases align to TRBD2. The CDR3 is made up of 13 amino acids. Losses at the gene ends were 4 bases for V and 6 bases for J; bases not matched to a gene: 4. The V gene's germline CDR1 is MNHEY and CDR2 SMNVEV (reference sequence). DNA for the CDR3: TGTGCCAGCAGTTCCTTAGCGGGAGTCGAGCAGTACTTC. Protein: CASSSLAGVEQYF.